The T cell receptor (beta chain) under discussion was sequenced for a study of molecular identifiers for immune sequencing clone quantification. The study, taken as a whole, reports: More than 97% of effector molecules, versus under 1% of naive-cell molecules, belonged to clones above 20 RNA copies.

V was clipped by 6 bases and J by 0 bases, with 14 bases between them. The CDR3 extends over 15 amino acids. CDR1 SGHRS and CDR2 YFSETQ come from the germline V gene. Remarks on this clonotype: Antigen: not known.

TCRdb passed the PCR reads through MiXCR, listing each CDR3 protein once. The data contain 80,000 to 130,000 distinct CDR3 sequences, roughly 38% of them seen just once; the ten biggest clones take up around 3.9%. Sequencing input: naive CD8+ T cells from blood, with Jurkat cell RNA spiked in. Indicated subset: FACS-sorted CD8+CD4-CCR7+CD45RA+ naive T cells. The chain recombines TRBV5-1 with TRBJ2-3, with D unclear. This TCR was sampled from a human donor in good health. Some libraries in this study had Jurkat cell RNA spiked in. In nucleotides, the CDR3 is TGCGCCAGCAACTCAGGTGTCTCTAGCACAGATACGCAGTATTTT. Translated, it gives CASNSGVSSTDTQYF.